This T cell receptor (beta chain) came from a study of T cell responses to AZD1222 COVID-19 vaccine. Using immunoSEQ multiplex PCR, the repertoire was profiled, and TCRdb retains in-frame clones only, with some absent. The sample holds about 100,000 clones, around nine tenths seen once. This CDR3 is 19 amino acids long. CDR1 SNHLY and CDR2 FYNNEI come from the germline V gene. V was pared by 6 bases and J by 0 bases, with 12 bases of the junction left unmatched. The table lists this clone with a few counts. The source is an adult in good health. The gene calls are TRBV2 and TRBJ2-1, with 12 positions matching TRBD2. Specimen: peripheral blood, collected on day 0 of AZD1222 vaccination. The CDR3 loop reads CASSNLAGGPSGSYNEQFF. CDR3 sequence (DNA): TGTGCCAGCAGCAATCTAGCGGGAGGGCCCTCCGGCTCCTACAATGAGCAGTTCTTC.